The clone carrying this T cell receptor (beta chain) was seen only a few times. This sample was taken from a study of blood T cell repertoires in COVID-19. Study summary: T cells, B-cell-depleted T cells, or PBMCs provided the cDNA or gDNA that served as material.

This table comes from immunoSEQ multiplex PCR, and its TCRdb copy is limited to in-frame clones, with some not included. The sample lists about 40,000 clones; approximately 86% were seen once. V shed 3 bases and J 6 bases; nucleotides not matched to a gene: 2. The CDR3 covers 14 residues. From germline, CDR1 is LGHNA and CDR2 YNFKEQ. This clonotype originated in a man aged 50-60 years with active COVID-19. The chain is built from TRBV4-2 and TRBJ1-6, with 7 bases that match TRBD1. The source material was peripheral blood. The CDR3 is CASSQWDSNSPLHF. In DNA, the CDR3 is TGTGCCAGCAGCCAGTGGGACAGTAATTCACCCCTCCACTTT.